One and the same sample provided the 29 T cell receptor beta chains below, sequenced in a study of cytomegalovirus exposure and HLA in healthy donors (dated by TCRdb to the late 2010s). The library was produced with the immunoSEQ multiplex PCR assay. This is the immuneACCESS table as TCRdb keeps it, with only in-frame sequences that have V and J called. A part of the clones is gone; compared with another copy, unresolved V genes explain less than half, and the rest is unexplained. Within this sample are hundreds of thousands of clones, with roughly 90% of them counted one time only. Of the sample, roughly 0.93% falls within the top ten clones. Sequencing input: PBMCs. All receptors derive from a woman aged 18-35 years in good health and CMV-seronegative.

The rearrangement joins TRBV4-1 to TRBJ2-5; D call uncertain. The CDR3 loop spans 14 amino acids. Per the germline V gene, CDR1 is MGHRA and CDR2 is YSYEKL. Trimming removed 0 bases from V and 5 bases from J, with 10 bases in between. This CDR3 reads CASSQDRSWETQYF. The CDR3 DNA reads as TGCGCCAGCAGCCAAGACAGGTCCTGGGAGACCCAGTACTTC.

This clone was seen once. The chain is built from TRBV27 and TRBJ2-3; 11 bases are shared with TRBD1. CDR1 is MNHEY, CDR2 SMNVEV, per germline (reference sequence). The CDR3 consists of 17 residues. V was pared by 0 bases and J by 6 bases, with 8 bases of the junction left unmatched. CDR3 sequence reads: CASSLSRTGGAGDTQYF. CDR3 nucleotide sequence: TGTGCCAGCAGTTTATCTCGGACAGGGGGCGCAGGGGATACGCAGTATTTT.

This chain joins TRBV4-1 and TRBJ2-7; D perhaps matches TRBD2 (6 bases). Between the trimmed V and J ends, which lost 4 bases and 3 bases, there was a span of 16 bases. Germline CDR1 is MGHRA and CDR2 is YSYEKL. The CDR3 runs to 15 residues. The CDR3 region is CASSPSDRGYYEQYF. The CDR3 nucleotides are TGCGCCAGCAGCCCTTCGGACCGGGGGTACTACGAGCAGTACTTC.

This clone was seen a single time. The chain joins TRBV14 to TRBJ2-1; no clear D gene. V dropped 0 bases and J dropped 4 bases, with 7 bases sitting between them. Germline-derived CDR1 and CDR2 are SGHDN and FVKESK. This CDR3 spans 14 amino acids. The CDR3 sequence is CASSQDSWYNEQFF. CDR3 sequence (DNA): TGTGCCAGCAGCCAAGATAGCTGGTACAATGAGCAGTTCTTC. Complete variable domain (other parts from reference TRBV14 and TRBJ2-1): EAGVTQFPSHSVIEKGQTVTLRCDPISGHDNLYWYRRVMGKEIKFLLHFVKESKQDESGMPNNRFLAERTGGTYSTLKVQPAELEDSGVYFCASSQDSWYNEQFFGPGTRLTVL.

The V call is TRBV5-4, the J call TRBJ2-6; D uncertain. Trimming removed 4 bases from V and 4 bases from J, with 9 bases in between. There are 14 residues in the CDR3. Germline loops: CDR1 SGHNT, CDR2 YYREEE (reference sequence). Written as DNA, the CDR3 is TGTGCCAGCAGCCCGAGGTCGGGGGCCAACGTCCTGACTTTC. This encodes CASSPRSGANVLTF. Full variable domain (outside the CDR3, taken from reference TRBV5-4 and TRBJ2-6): ETGVTQSPTHLIKTRGQQVTLRCSSQSGHNTVSWYQQALGQGPQFIFQYYREEENGRGNFPPRFSGLQFPNYSSELNVNALELDDSALYLCASSPRSGANVLTFGAGSRLTVL.

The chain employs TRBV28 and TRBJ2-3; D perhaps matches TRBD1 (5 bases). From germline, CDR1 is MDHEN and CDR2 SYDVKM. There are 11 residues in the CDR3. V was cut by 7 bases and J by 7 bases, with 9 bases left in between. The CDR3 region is CASTDRYTQYF. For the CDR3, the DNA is TGTGCCAGCACCGACAGATATACGCAGTATTTT. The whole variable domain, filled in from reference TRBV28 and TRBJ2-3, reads DVKVTQSSRYLVKRTGEKVFLECVQDMDHENMFWYRQDPGLGLRLIYFSYDVKMKEKGDIPEGYSVSREKKERFSLILESASTNQTSMYLCASTDRYTQYFGPGTRLTVL.

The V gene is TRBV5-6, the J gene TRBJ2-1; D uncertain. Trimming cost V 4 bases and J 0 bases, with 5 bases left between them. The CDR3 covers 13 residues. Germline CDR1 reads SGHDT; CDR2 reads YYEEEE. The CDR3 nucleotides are TGTGCCAGCAGCATCGGCTCCTACAATGAGCAGTTCTTC. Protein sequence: CASSIGSYNEQFF.

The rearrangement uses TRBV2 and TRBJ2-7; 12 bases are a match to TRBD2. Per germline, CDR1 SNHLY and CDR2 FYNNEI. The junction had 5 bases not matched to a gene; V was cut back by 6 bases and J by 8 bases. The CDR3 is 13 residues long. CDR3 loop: CASRLAGGMKQYF. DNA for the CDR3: TGTGCCAGCAGGCTAGCGGGAGGGATGAAGCAGTACTTC.

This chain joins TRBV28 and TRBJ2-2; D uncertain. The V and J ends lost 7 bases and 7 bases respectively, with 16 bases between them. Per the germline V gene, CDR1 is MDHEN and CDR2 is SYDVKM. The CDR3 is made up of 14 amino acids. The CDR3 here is CASTVSFEVGELFF. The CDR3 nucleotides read TGTGCCAGCACCGTTTCCTTTGAGGTCGGGGAGCTGTTTTTT.

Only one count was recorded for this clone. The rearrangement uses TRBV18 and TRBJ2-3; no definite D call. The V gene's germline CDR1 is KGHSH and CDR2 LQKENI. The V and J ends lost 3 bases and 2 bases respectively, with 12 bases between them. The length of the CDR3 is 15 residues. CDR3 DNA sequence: TGTGCCAGCTCACCCCAGGAAGGTTACACAGATACGCAGTATTTT. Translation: CASSPQEGYTDTQYF.

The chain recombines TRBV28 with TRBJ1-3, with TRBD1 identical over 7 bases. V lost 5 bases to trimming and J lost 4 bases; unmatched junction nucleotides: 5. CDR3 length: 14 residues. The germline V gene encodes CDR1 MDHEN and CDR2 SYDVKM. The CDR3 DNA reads TGTGCCAGCAGTCCGTCGACAGGGGGAAACACCATATATTTT. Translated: CASSPSTGGNTIYF.

The CDR3 region has the DNA TGTGCAAGTCGCTTATCAGGTATGAACATGAACACTGAAGCTTTCTTT. Protein: CASRLSGMNMNTEAFF. The rearrangement links TRBV12-2 to TRBJ1-1; the listed D gene, TRBD1, was not tested against the DNA. TRBV12-2 is a documented pseudogene. This CDR3 has 16 residues.

CDR3 region: CASSDPGGYGYTF. The DNA of the CDR3 is TGCGCCAGCAGCGATCCCGGGGGGTATGGCTACACCTTC. V and J are TRBV5-1 and TRBJ1-2; TRBD1 is a possible D gene (5 bases). The ends were cut back, 4 bases at V and 5 bases at J, with 12 bases in the middle. The CDR3 runs to 13 residues. CDR1 and CDR2 from the germline V gene are SGHRS and YFSETQ.

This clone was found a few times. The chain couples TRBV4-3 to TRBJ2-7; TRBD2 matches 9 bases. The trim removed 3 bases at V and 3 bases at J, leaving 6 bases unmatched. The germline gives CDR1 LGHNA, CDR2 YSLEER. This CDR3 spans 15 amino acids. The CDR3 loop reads CASSHGLATNYEQYF. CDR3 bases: TGCGCCAGCAGCCACGGACTAGCGACCAACTACGAGCAGTACTTC.

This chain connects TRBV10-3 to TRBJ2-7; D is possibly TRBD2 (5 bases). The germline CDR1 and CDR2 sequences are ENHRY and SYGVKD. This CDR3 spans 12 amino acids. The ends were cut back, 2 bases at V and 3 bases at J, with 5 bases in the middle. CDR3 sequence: CAISEEGYEQYF. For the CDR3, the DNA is TGTGCCATCAGTGAGGAGGGCTACGAGCAGTACTTC.

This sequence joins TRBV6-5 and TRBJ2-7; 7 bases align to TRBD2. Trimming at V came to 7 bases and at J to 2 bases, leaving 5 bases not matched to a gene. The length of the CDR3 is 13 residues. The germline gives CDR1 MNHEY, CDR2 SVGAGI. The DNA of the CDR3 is TGTGCCAGCACCTCCGGACTAGCCTACGAGCAGTACTTC. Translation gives CASTSGLAYEQYF.

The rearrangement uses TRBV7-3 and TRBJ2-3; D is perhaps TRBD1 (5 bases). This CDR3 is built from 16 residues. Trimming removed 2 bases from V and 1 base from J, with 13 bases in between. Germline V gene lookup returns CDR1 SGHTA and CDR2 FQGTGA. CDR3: CASSLQGRDGTDTQYF. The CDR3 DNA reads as TGTGCCAGCAGCTTACAGGGTAGGGATGGCACAGATACGCAGTATTTT. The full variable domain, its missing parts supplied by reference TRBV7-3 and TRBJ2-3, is GAGVSQTPSNKVTEKGKYVELRCDPISGHTALYWYRQSLGQGPEFLIYFQGTGAADDSGLPNDRFFAVRPEGSVSTLKIQRTERGDSAVYLCASSLQGRDGTDTQYFGPGTRLTVL.

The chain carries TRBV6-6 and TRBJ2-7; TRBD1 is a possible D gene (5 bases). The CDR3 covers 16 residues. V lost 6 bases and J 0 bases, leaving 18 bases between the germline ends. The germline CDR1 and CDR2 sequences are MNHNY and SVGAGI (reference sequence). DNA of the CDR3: TGTGCCAGCAGCGCACTTGACAGAACCTTCTCCTACGAGCAGTACTTC. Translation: CASSALDRTFSYEQYF.

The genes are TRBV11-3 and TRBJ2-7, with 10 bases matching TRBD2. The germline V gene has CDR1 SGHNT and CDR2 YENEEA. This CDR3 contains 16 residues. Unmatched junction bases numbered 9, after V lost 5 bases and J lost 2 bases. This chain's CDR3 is CASSLVLAGVTYEQYF. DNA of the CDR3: TGTGCCAGCAGCCTGGTCCTAGCGGGAGTGACCTACGAGCAGTACTTC.

The CDR3 nucleotides read TGCGCCAGCAGCCTAGTAGCGGGAGAGTACGAGCAGTACTTC. It codes for CASSLVAGEYEQYF. The rearrangement uses TRBV5-1 and TRBJ2-7, with 9 bases lining up with TRBD2. The V gene end was trimmed by 4 bases and the J gene end by 4 bases; junction bases not matched to a gene: 6. This CDR3 spans 14 amino acids. Per the germline V gene, CDR1 is SGHRS and CDR2 is YFSETQ.

CDR3 protein: CASRPPGQAYNEQFF. The CDR3 nucleotides read TGTGCCAGTAGACCACCGGGACAAGCCTACAATGAGCAGTTCTTC. The rearrangement uses TRBV19 and TRBJ2-1, with a weak D call TRBD1 (6 bases). Deletions cut 6 bases from V and 2 bases from J, with 14 bases between. The CDR3 length is 15 residues. The germline CDR1 and CDR2 sequences are LNHDA and SQIVND (reference sequence).

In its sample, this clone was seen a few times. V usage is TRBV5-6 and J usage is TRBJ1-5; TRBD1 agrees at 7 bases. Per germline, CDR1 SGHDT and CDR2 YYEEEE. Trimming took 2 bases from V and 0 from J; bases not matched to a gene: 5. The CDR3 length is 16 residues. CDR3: CASSFYGTDSNQPQHF. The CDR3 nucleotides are TGTGCCAGCAGCTTTTACGGGACAGATAGCAATCAGCCCCAGCATTTT.

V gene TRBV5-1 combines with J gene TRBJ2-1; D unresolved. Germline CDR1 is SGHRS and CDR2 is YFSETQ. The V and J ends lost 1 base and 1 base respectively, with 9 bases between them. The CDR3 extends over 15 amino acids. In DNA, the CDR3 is TGCGCCAGCAGCTTGCATCCCGAGTCCTACAATGAGCAGTTCTTC. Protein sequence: CASSLHPESYNEQFF.

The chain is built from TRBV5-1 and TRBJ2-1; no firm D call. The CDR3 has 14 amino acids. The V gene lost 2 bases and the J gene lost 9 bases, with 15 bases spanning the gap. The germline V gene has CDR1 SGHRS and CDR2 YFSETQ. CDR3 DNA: TGCGCCAGCAGCTTCGGTGGGCAGGCTTCTGAGCAGTTCTTC. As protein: CASSFGGQASEQFF.

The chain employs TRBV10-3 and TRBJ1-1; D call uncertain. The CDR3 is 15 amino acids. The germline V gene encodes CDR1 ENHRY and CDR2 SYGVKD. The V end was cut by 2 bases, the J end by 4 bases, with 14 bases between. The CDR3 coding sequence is TGTGCCATCAGTGAGCCGCAGAGTGGGAGCACTGAAGCTTTCTTT. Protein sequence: CAISEPQSGSTEAFF.

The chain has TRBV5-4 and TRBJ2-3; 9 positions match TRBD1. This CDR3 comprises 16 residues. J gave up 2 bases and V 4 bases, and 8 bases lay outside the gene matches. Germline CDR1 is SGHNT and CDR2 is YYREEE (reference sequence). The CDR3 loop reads CASSGARTGVTDTQYF. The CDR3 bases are TGTGCCAGCAGCGGGGCCAGGACAGGGGTCACAGATACGCAGTATTTT. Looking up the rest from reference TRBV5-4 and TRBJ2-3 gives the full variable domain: ETGVTQSPTHLIKTRGQQVTLRCSSQSGHNTVSWYQQALGQGPQFIFQYYREEENGRGNFPPRFSGLQFPNYSSELNVNALELDDSALYLCASSGARTGVTDTQYFGPGTRLTVL.

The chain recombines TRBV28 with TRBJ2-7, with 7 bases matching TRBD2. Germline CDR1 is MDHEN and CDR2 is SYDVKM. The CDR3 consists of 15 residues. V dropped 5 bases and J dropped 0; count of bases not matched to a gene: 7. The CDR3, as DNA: TGTGCCAGCAGTCCTAGCGGTGGTGGCTCCTACGAGCAGTACTTC. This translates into CASSPSGGGSYEQYF.

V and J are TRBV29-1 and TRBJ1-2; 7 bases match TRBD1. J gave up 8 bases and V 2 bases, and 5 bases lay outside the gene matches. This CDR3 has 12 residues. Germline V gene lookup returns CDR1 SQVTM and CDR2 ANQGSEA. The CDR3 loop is CSVEKGAEGYTF. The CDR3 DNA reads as TGCAGCGTTGAAAAGGGGGCGGAAGGCTACACCTTC.

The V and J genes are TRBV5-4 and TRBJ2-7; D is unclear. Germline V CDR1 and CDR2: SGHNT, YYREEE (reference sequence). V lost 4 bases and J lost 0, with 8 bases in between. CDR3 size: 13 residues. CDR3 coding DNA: TGTGCCAGCAGCCCTCCGAGCTCCTACGAGCAGTACTTC. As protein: CASSPPSSYEQYF.